This T cell receptor (beta chain) was found in a study of shared clonotypes between healthy human individuals. Study-level information: Sampling drew on donors who were two women and three men aged 18 to 49.

The donor population consisted of healthy HIV-negative adults with no recent acute infections or vaccinations. CDR1 and CDR2 (germline): LGHNA, YSLEER. This CDR3 has 14 residues. V lost 4 bases, J lost 3 bases, and 1 base stayed unmatched. Unsorted PBMC DNA was run through sequencing on ten immunoSEQ deep assay plates. Profiled with immunoSEQ multiplex PCR; TCRdb holds only in-frame clones, not every one. This table holds some 530,000 clones, approximately 80% found once. The gene calls are TRBV4-3 and TRBJ2-5; 11 bases align to TRBD2. The receptor was isolated from a woman in her 40s in good health. Some clones in this sample may be carry-over from other donors' samples. Input material: PBMCs. Here the CDR3 reads CASSLLAGEETQYF. CDR3 bases: TGCGCCAGCAGCCTACTAGCGGGAGAAGAGACCCAGTACTTC.